The entry below describes one T cell receptor beta chain. It has no known antigen specificity. No much larger clone exists at a distance of one base, and base qualities are not known. The data were obtained in a study of regulatory T cells in long-lasting Graves disease listed by TCRdb under 2021. With respect to the entire study: Persistent Graves' disease was defined as persistently positive TSH receptor autoantibodies together with antithyroid drug treatment for over 5 years. Peripheral blood TCR sequencing and RNA sequencing compared persistent Graves' disease patients with newly diagnosed Graves' disease patients. The study was registered as a clinical trial and conducted in China. A total of roughly 35 samples underwent TCR sequencing: roughly 13 from persistent and some 20 from newly diagnosed Graves' disease patients. On average, persistent Graves' disease patients in the clinical cohort had been on antithyroid drugs for roughly 11 years.

The time point tag for this specimen amounts to: persistent/refractory GD, antithyroid drugs over 5 years with positive TRAb. RNA was extracted from PBMCs in TRIzol for both TCR sequencing and RNA sequencing. Graves' disease was diagnosed according to American Thyroid Association guidelines. The patients came from an endocrinology department in Xi'an, China. Each patient gave roughly 10 milliliters of peripheral blood, collected in an EDTA anticoagulant tube. Ficoll Paque Plus density gradient separation was used to isolate PBMCs, and no further T cell sorting was performed. An Agilent 2100 Bioanalyzer and agarose gel were used to check RNA quality, and a NanoDrop 2000 was used to measure RNA concentration. Broader findings and caveats from the paper: Only the TCR beta chain was sequenced and analyzed. Only peripheral blood was studied, because thyroid tissue, the primary lesion, was inaccessible. The small sample size was acknowledged by the authors as a limitation that may reduce accuracy. Lower TCR Shannon entropy and fewer highly expanded clones were observed in persistent Graves' disease patients than in newly diagnosed patients, which suggested clonal expansion. A larger number of public clonotypes was shared among persistent patients (approximately 3,000) than among newly diagnosed patients (around 870). Preferential use of TRBV28, TRBJ1-2 and TRBJ2-5 was observed in persistent disease, whereas TRBV20-1 and TRBJ2-1 were favored in newly diagnosed disease.

Spanning cysteine to phenylalanine, the CDR3 consists of 12 amino acids. The retained sequence is limited to the CDR3, 36 bases, with the frame set at the first base. V and J are truncated by 4 bases and 8 bases respectively, leaving an intervening sequence of 7 bases. The germline V gene sets CDR1 to SGHTS and CDR2 to YDEGEE. Library construction relied on multiplex PCR. Instrument used: Illumina HiSeq 4000. iRepertoire HTBI primers and Arm-PCR amplification of CDR3 regions were used to construct TCR beta libraries. PCR products were gel purified before sequencing. Per the authors' processing: Across samples, roughly 60 TRBV and roughly 15 TRBJ segments were identified and used for gene usage analysis of CDR3 amino acid clonotypes. COPE and FqMerger were used to merge the filtered high-quality paired reads into contigs. BLAST was used to align contigs to IMGT TRBV, TRBD and TRBJ reference genes, and CDR3 was defined according to IMGT. Any clonotype with a frequency above 0.1% was classified as a highly expanded clone. Shannon entropy served as the measure of repertoire diversity, while the Gini coefficient captured V-J evenness. A clonotype found in more than one individual was treated as public. The public reads were reanalyzed by TCRdb: fastp trimming at Q25, MiXCR alignment, in-frame beta chains only. One record per CDR3 amino acid sequence lists the most common genes and DNA. The V and J calls shown here were made by TCRdb, not taken from the authors' results. In this sample the table shows about 470,000 distinct CDR3 sequences, 20% to 25% of which occur a single time. Approximately 6.4% of the sample rests with the top ten.

Sequences were derived from peripheral blood mononuclear cells (PBMCs), sampled when the disease was refractory, from a patient treated with antithyroid drugs. The chain links TRBV5-8 with TRBJ2-6; the D gene is perhaps TRBD1, from 5 matching bases. The sequence was collected from a female donor with Graves disease. The DNA sequence reads TGTGCCAGCAGCCAGGACACCAACGTCCTGACTTTC. Translated, it reads CASSQDTNVLTF.